Following are 11 T cell receptor beta chains from one sample sequenced in a study of T cells and Merkel cell carcinoma outcomes. Clones were sequenced by immunoSEQ multiplex PCR, and TCRdb holds only the in-frame ones, with some missing. The table includes roughly 16,000 clones, roughly 80% detected once. Sequenced input: tumor tissue from Merkel cell carcinoma. Every receptor here comes from a human donor with Merkel cell carcinoma.

The chain employs TRBV5-1 and TRBJ1-1, with D possibly TRBD1 on 5 matching bases. CDR3 length: 16 residues. Germline CDR1 SGHRS, CDR2 YFSETQ. V was pared by 0 bases and J by 0 bases, with 12 bases between. The CDR3 is CASSLGSGGMNTEAFF. Written as DNA, the CDR3 is TGCGCCAGCAGCTTGGGGTCTGGGGGAATGAACACTGAAGCTTTCTTT. The whole variable domain, remainder taken from reference TRBV5-1 and TRBJ1-1, is KAGVTQTPRYLIKTRGQQVTLSCSPISGHRSVSWYQQTPGQGLQFLFEYFSETQRNKGNFPGRFSGRQFSNSRSEMNVSTLELGDSALYLCASSLGSGGMNTEAFFGQGTRLTVV.

The chain employs TRBV19 and TRBJ1-2; no clear D gene. Germline assignment: CDR1 LNHDA and CDR2 SQIVND (reference sequence). With 4 bases removed from V and 8 bases from J, the gap between germline ends came to 17 bases. The CDR3 runs to 14 residues. The DNA of the CDR3 is TGTGCCAGTAGTAGAGCGGGCAGGCTGAACGGCTACACCTTC. This codes for CASSRAGRLNGYTF.

The V call is TRBV6-7, the J call TRBJ2-5; 9 bases are shared with TRBD2. TRBV6-7 qualifies as an ORF whose function is uncertain. The CDR3 has 15 residues. J gave up 4 bases and V 11 bases, and 14 bases lay outside the gene matches. CDR3: CAFKILAGVRETQYF. CDR3 coding DNA: TGTGCCTTCAAGATATTAGCGGGAGTGCGAGAGACCCAGTACTTC.

This clone has a handful of counts. The chain carries TRBV6-6 and TRBJ1-2; 10 positions match TRBD1. The CDR3 totals 15 residues. The germline CDR1 and CDR2 sequences are MNHNY and SVGAGI (reference sequence). V dropped 6 bases and J dropped 8; count of bases not matched to a gene: 12. CDR3 DNA: TGTGCCAGCAGGGAGACAGGGGGCAGGGTTAGAGGCTACACCTTC. Protein: CASRETGGRVRGYTF.

This clone appeared a single time. Mismatch with germline at one junction end may stem from a read error. This sample includes further DNA sequences coding for the same CDR3. The chain uses TRBV5-1 and TRBJ1-1; no clear D gene. This CDR3 is built from 14 residues. Germline loops: CDR1 SGHRS, CDR2 YFSETQ. The CDR3 DNA is TGCGCCAGTAGCTTGCTCCAGTCAAACACTGAAGCTTTCTTT. Translation gives CASSLLQSNTEAFF.

This chain links TRBV25-1 with TRBJ1-5, with 9 bases aligning to TRBD1. The germline CDR1 and CDR2 sequences are MGHDK and SYGVNS. With 0 bases clipped from V and 2 bases from J, the junction kept 5 bases outside the gene matches. The CDR3 is 17 amino acids. CDR3 nucleotide sequence: TGTGCCAGCAGTGAATATGCGGACAGGGGAGGCAATCAGCCCCAGCATTTT. Its translation is CASSEYADRGGNQPQHF.

This clone has just one count. This chain uses TRBV6-1 with TRBJ1-5; D is perhaps TRBD1 (6 bases). CDR1 and CDR2 from the germline V gene are MNHNS and SASEGT. This CDR3 has 13 amino acids. V shed 2 bases and J shed 10 bases, with 12 bases lying between them. Here the CDR3 reads CASSEHRDIPQHF. DNA for the CDR3: TGTGCCAGCAGTGAACACCGGGACATCCCCCAGCATTTT.

This chain links TRBV5-1 with TRBJ1-2; D gene uncertain. CDR3 size: 15 residues. Germline-derived CDR1 and CDR2 are SGHRS and YFSETQ. V lost 0 bases and J lost 6, with 15 bases in between. The CDR3 sequence: CASSLVAQTNNGYTF. For the CDR3, the DNA is TGCGCCAGCAGCTTGGTGGCACAGACGAATAATGGCTACACCTTC.

This clone showed up just a few times. This chain connects TRBV28 to TRBJ2-7; D is perhaps TRBD1 (5 bases). Trimming took off 4 bases at V and 0 bases at J, with 16 bases between the two ends. This CDR3 has 16 residues. Germline V gene data show CDR1 as MDHEN and CDR2 as SYDVKM. Here the CDR3 reads CASSSTPKTASYEQYF. Here the CDR3 DNA reads TGTGCCAGCAGTTCGACACCTAAGACAGCCTCCTACGAGCAGTACTTC.

This clone has only a few counts. The chain uses TRBV6-5 and TRBJ1-1; TRBD1 is a possible D gene (5 bases). The CDR3 is 11 residues long. Per the germline V gene, CDR1 is MNHEY and CDR2 is SVGAGI. The V gene lost 6 bases and the J gene lost 10 bases, with 12 bases spanning the gap. Written as DNA, the CDR3 is TGTGCCAGCAGAACCAGGGAAGCAGCTTTCTTT. Translating it yields CASRTREAAFF.

This clone was recorded once. The chain uses TRBV27 and TRBJ1-2; D not certain. Between the trimmed V and J ends, which lost 1 base and 8 bases, there was a span of 14 bases. The length of the CDR3 is 14 residues. The germline V gene has CDR1 MNHEY and CDR2 SMNVEV (reference sequence). For the CDR3, the DNA is TGTGCCAGCAGTTTATACGGCCGGACGGAGGGCTACACCTTC. The encoded protein is CASSLYGRTEGYTF.